The T cell receptor beta chain described here comes from a study of shared clonotypes between healthy human individuals. Overall study context: The study used three CD4 naive, three CD4 memory, two CD8 naive and one CD8 memory plate per donor. Study-level results: Among donors, sharing of clonotypes was expected to be affected by sequencing depth.

In this sample, this clone turned up once. Antigen: not known. The donor population consisted of healthy HIV-negative adults with no recent acute infections or vaccinations. Donors, without exception, were Caucasian adults residing in Nashville, Tennessee. The method was immunoSEQ multiplex PCR; TCRdb's version includes in-frame clones alone and lacks a portion of them. In the table there are 2.3 million or so clones, approximately 93% of which are singletons. The CDR3 is 17 residues long. V lost 5 bases to trimming and J lost 0 bases; unmatched junction nucleotides: 12. Germline V lookup: CDR1 SEHNR, CDR2 FQNEAQ (reference sequence).

Sequenced: naive CD4+ T cells from PBMCs. Specified subset: CD45RA+ positively selected. The V and J genes are TRBV7-9 and TRBJ1-2, with TRBD1 identical over 7 bases. This TCR was sampled from a man between 18 and 29 years old in good health. Some clones in this sample may be carry-over from other donors' samples. CDR3 in amino acids: CASSQPPGQSTNYGYTF. The DNA for the CDR3 is TGTGCCAGCAGCCAACCCCCGGGACAGAGTACTAACTATGGCTACACCTTC.